This entry lists 26 T cell receptor beta chains sequenced from one sample in a study of B cell selection in AIRE deficiency. The protocol was immunoSEQ multiplex PCR, while the TCRdb copy is restricted to in-frame clones and leaves out a portion. The sample lists about 21,000 clones, 94% occurring once. Regulatory T cells were sorted as CD4+CD25hiCD127low/negative cells. Sequencing was performed on Tregs sorted from PBMCs. The source of these receptors is a human donor with AIRE deficiency.

This chain joins TRBV11-2 and TRBJ1-1, with no clear D. Germline V CDR1 and CDR2: SGHAT, FQNNGV. Trimming took 2 bases from V and 11 from J, leaving 12 bases between them. The CDR3 extends over 12 amino acids. CDR3 sequence (DNA): TGTGCCAGCAGCTTACGGTTTGTGCCCGCTTTCTTT. This encodes CASSLRFVPAFF.

The gene calls are TRBV28 and TRBJ2-7, with 8 bases lining up with TRBD2. From germline, CDR1 is MDHEN and CDR2 SYDVKM. The length of the CDR3 is 16 residues. Germline trimming cut 3 bases from V and 2 bases from J; bases unmatched to any gene: 9. The CDR3 protein is CASSFVGGRMTYEQYF. CDR3 bases: TGTGCCAGCAGTTTTGTAGGCGGGAGGATGACCTACGAGCAGTACTTC.

This clone was counted once. The chain links TRBV10-1 to TRBJ2-5; weak D call: TRBD2 (5 bases). The CDR3 spans 13 residues. V was clipped by 3 bases and J by 1 base, with 6 bases between them. CDR1 and CDR2 from the germline V gene are WNHNN and SYGVQD (reference sequence). CDR3 sequence reads: CASSEAVQETQYF. CDR3 DNA: TGCGCCAGCAGTGAAGCGGTCCAAGAGACCCAGTACTTC.

The chain uses TRBV7-2 and TRBJ2-7; TRBD2 matches at 7 bases. Germline lookup yields CDR1 SGHTA and CDR2 FQGNSA. CDR3 length: 14 residues. Losses at the gene ends were 5 bases for V and 7 bases for J; bases not matched to a gene: 11. CDR3 in amino acids: CASSSGNPPGEQYF. Here the CDR3 DNA reads TGTGCCAGCAGCAGCGGGAACCCTCCAGGGGAGCAGTACTTC.

The chain employs TRBV9 and TRBJ2-2; 14 bases are a match to TRBD2. Germline-derived CDR1 and CDR2 are SGDLS and YYNGEE. This CDR3 region has 16 residues. The J segment lost 7 bases and the V segment lost 4 bases, leaving 6 bases of the junction unmatched. The CDR3 nucleotides read TGTGCCAGCAGCTCCCGACTAGCGGGAGGGTACGGGGAGCTGTTTTTT. Protein: CASSSRLAGGYGELFF.

The chain links TRBV29-1 to TRBJ2-7; TRBD1 might be the D (5 bases). The CDR3 loop spans 13 amino acids. V lost 6 bases to trimming and J lost 0 bases, with 12 bases between them. Germline V gene sequence: CDR1 SQVTM, CDR2 ANQGSEA. CDR3 coding DNA: TGCAGCGTGTTTACAGGAGACTCCTACGAGCAGTACTTC. Translating it yields CSVFTGDSYEQYF.

The V call is TRBV5-1, the J call TRBJ2-4; D gene uncertain. Germline CDR1 reads SGHRS; CDR2 reads YFSETQ. CDR3 length equals 13 residues. The V gene lost 7 bases and the J gene lost 7 bases, with 15 bases spanning the gap. The CDR3 DNA reads as TGCGCCAGCCGCCCAAGTGGTGGGAACATTCAGTACTTC. Protein sequence: CASRPSGGNIQYF.

This clone was detected only once. This chain joins TRBV5-1 and TRBJ2-5; 8 nucleotides line up with TRBD2. The CDR3 runs to 14 residues. Losses at the gene ends were 0 bases for V and 5 bases for J; bases not matched to a gene: 3. Per the germline V gene, CDR1 is SGHRS and CDR2 is YFSETQ. The CDR3 loop reads CASSLAGTSETQYF. CDR3 nucleotide sequence: TGCGCCAGCAGCTTGGCCGGGACTAGTGAGACCCAGTACTTC.

V and J are TRBV28 and TRBJ2-1; D not certain. Germline assignment: CDR1 MDHEN and CDR2 SYDVKM. The CDR3 has 12 amino acids. The V gene lost 5 bases and the J gene lost 10 bases, with 12 bases spanning the gap. For the CDR3, the DNA is TGTGCCAGCAGTCTACCGGCGACAGAGCAGTTCTTC. This gives the protein CASSLPATEQFF.

This chain joins TRBV19 and TRBJ1-6; TRBD1 agrees at 7 bases. This CDR3 region has 15 residues. Trimming removed 6 bases from V and 6 bases from J; junction bases left unmatched: 8. Per germline, CDR1 LNHDA and CDR2 SQIVND (reference sequence). CDR3 coding DNA: TGTGCCAGTAGAGAGGGGGCCTGGTCTAATTCACCCCTCCACTTT. Encoded protein: CASREGAWSNSPLHF.

This chain links TRBV7-9 with TRBJ2-3; 7 bases fit TRBD2. The CDR3 spans 16 residues. Trimming at V came to 5 bases and at J to 3 bases, leaving 11 bases not matched to a gene. Per germline, CDR1 SEHNR and CDR2 FQNEAQ (reference sequence). CDR3 loop: CASSPWTSVGTDTQYF. The CDR3 DNA reads TGTGCCAGCAGCCCGTGGACTAGTGTCGGAACAGATACGCAGTATTTT.

This clone has a single count. The chain joins TRBV6-6 to TRBJ2-1, with a weak D call TRBD2 (6 bases). Germline V gene data show CDR1 as MNHNY and CDR2 as SVGAGI (reference sequence). The V gene lost 5 bases and the J gene lost 3 bases, with 11 bases spanning the gap. CDR3 length: 14 residues. The CDR3 DNA follows: TGTGCCAGCAGTCTAGCGCCTATCTACAATGAGCAGTTCTTC. This codes for CASSLAPIYNEQFF.

This chain uses TRBV6-5 with TRBJ1-1; a possible D gene is TRBD1 (5 bases). This CDR3 is 14 amino acids long. Deletions cut 2 bases from V and 7 bases from J, with 14 bases between. Looked up from germline, CDR1 is MNHEY and CDR2 is SVGAGI. Here the CDR3 DNA reads TGTGCCAGCAGTTACCGGGGGGGACGCCATGAAGCTTTCTTT. This encodes CASSYRGGRHEAFF.

The sample holds one count of this clone. The chain recombines TRBV4-2 with TRBJ2-4, with D perhaps being TRBD1 or TRBD2 (5 bases each). Germline CDR1 and CDR2: LGHNA and YNFKEQ. Trimming stripped 8 bases from V and 0 bases from J, with 8 bases between. This CDR3 has 13 amino acids. The CDR3 loop reads CASGDLAKNIQYF. The CDR3 DNA sequence: TGTGCCAGCGGGGACCTAGCCAAAAACATTCAGTACTTC.

This clone occurred once. The chain employs TRBV27 and TRBJ1-5, with no clear D. The CDR3 covers 13 residues. The V gene's germline CDR1 is MNHEY and CDR2 SMNVEV (reference sequence). V dropped 6 bases and J dropped 7 bases, with 13 bases sitting between them. The CDR3 DNA reads as TGTGCCAGCAGCCGCCGGCGGGAACAGCCCCAGCATTTT. It encodes CASSRRREQPQHF.

J is TRBJ2-1 and V is TRBV6-5, with a possible D match to TRBD2 (5 bases). The CDR3 loop spans 15 amino acids. Germline assignment: CDR1 MNHEY and CDR2 SVGAGI. Trimming cost V 7 bases and J 6 bases, with 19 bases left between them. The CDR3 DNA follows: TGTGCCAGCAACCTAGGAGGATTGAAGGGCAATGAGCAGTTCTTC. Translation gives CASNLGGLKGNEQFF.

The genes are TRBV6-1 and TRBJ2-1; D gene ambiguous. Deletions cut 8 bases from V and 0 bases from J, with 14 bases between. There are 15 residues in the CDR3. The germline V gene has CDR1 MNHNS and CDR2 SASEGT. Here the CDR3 DNA reads TGTGCCAGCCTACCCCTGCTGTACTCCTACAATGAGCAGTTCTTC. Its translation is CASLPLLYSYNEQFF.

This clone is a singleton in its sample. This chain links TRBV11-2 with TRBJ2-7, with D possibly being TRBD2 (6 bases). V was trimmed by 1 base and J by 2 bases, leaving 12 bases between them. Germline-derived CDR1 and CDR2 are SGHAT and FQNNGV. CDR3 length: 15 residues. The CDR3 coding sequence is TGTGCCAGCAGCTTAGCCGGGGGAGACCCCTACGAGCAGTACTTC. This sequence encodes CASSLAGGDPYEQYF. The variable domain in full, with the rest retrieved from reference TRBV11-2 and TRBJ2-7, is EAGVAQSPRYKIIEKRQSVAFWCNPISGHATLYWYQQILGQGPKLLIQFQNNGVVDDSQLPKDRFSAERLKGVDSTLKIQPAKLEDSAVYLCASSLAGGDPYEQYFGPGTRLTVT.

The chain combines TRBV18 with TRBJ2-5, with D perhaps TRBD1 or TRBD2 (5 bases each). This CDR3 spans 14 amino acids. Trimming pared 0 bases from V and 5 bases from J, leaving 10 bases between. Germline V gives CDR1 KGHSH, CDR2 LQKENI. This CDR3 reads CASSPPGGRETQYF. CDR3 DNA: TGTGCCAGCTCACCACCTGGGGGACGCGAGACCCAGTACTTC.

The V gene is TRBV7-9, the J gene TRBJ2-2, with D possibly TRBD1 on 5 matching bases. This CDR3 region has 14 residues. Germline assignment: CDR1 SEHNR and CDR2 FQNEAQ (reference sequence). The V end was cut by 7 bases, the J end by 4 bases, with 13 bases between. The CDR3 nucleotides read TGTGCCAGCACCTATGACAGACCCACCGGGGAGCTGTTTTTT. The encoded protein is CASTYDRPTGELFF.

The J gene is TRBJ2-5, the V gene TRBV19; 13 nucleotides match TRBD2. This CDR3 has 16 amino acids. The germline gives CDR1 LNHDA, CDR2 SQIVND (reference sequence). Trimming cost V 5 bases and J 5 bases; bases outside gene matches: 8. The CDR3 nucleotides read TGTGCCAGTAGTGCACATACGACTAGCGGGAGGGAGACCCAGTACTTC. Translation gives CASSAHTTSGRETQYF.

The V gene is TRBV9, the J gene TRBJ2-3, with 10 bases that match TRBD2. Germline assignment: CDR1 SGDLS and CDR2 YYNGEE. The V gene end was trimmed by 3 bases and the J gene end by 5 bases; junction bases not matched to a gene: 6. The CDR3 extends over 15 amino acids. In DNA form, the CDR3 reads TGTGCCAGCAGCGGACTAGCGGGTCAACTAGATACGCAGTATTTT. Translated, it gives CASSGLAGQLDTQYF.

The chain has TRBV11-2 and TRBJ2-1; D not certain. Trimming removed 3 bases at V and 9 bases at J, with 6 bases between. Germline values: CDR1 SGHAT, CDR2 FQNNGV. CDR3 length equals 11 residues. CDR3 nucleotide sequence: TGTGCCAGCAGCTTGATGGGTGAGCAGTTCTTC. As protein: CASSLMGEQFF.

This clone was recorded once. V is TRBV6-1 and J is TRBJ2-5; D is perhaps TRBD1 (5 bases). Trimming took 2 bases from V and 5 from J, leaving 9 bases between them. CDR1 MNHNS and CDR2 SASEGT come from the germline V gene. CDR3 length equals 13 residues. The CDR3 here is CASSERGSETQYF. The CDR3 DNA reads as TGTGCCAGCAGTGAAAGGGGCTCTGAGACCCAGTACTTC.

This clone was counted a single time. V is TRBV28 and J is TRBJ2-7; D remains unclear. The V end was cut by 7 bases, the J end by 2 bases, with 12 bases between. Germline values: CDR1 MDHEN, CDR2 SYDVKM. CDR3 length equals 13 residues. CDR3: CASTHPLTYEQYF. The CDR3 coding sequence is TGTGCCAGCACTCACCCTCTGACCTACGAGCAGTACTTC.

CDR3 DNA sequence: TGTGCCAGCAGCTTAGACAGGGGGTATGGCTACACCTTC. As protein: CASSLDRGYGYTF. This sequence joins TRBV7-2 and TRBJ1-2; 8 bases map to TRBD1. The CDR3 has 13 residues. The V gene end was trimmed by 1 base and the J gene end by 5 bases; junction bases not matched to a gene: 0. In germline, CDR1 is SGHTA, CDR2 FQGNSA.